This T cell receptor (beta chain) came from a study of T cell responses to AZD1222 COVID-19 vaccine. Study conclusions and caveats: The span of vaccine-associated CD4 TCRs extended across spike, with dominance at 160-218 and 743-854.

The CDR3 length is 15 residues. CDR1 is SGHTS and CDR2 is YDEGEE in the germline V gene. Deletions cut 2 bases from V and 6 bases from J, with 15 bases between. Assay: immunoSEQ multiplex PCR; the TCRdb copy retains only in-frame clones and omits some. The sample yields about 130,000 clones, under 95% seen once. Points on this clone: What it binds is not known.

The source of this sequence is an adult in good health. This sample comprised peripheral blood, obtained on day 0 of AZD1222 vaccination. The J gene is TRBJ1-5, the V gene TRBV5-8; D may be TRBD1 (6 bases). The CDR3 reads CASSFSTGSTQPQHF. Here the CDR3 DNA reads TGTGCCAGCAGCTTTTCGACAGGCTCGACTCAGCCCCAGCATTTT.